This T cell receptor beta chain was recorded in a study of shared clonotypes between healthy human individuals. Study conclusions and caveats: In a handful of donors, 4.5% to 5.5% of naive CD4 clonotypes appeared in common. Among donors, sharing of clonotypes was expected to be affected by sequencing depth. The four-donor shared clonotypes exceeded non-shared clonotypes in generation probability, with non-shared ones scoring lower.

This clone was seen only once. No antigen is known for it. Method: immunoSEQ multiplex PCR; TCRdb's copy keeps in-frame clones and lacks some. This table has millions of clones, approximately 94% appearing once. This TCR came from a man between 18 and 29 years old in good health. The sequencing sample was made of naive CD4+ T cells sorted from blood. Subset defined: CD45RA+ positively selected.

The CDR3: CASSIASSNQPQHF. CDR3 coding DNA: TGTGCCAGTAGTATAGCAAGTAGCAATCAGCCCCAGCATTTT. The chain combines TRBV19 with TRBJ1-5; no clear D gene. Germline V gene data show CDR1 as LNHDA and CDR2 as SQIVND (reference sequence). V dropped 1 base and J dropped 0 bases, with 4 bases sitting between them. The CDR3 is 14 residues long. Full variable domain (missing parts from reference TRBV19 and TRBJ1-5): DGGITQSPKYLFRKEGQNVTLSCEQNLNHDAMYWYRQDPGQGLRLIYYSQIVNDFQKGDIAEGYSVSREKKESFPLTVTSAQKNPTAFYLCASSIASSNQPQHFGDGTRLSIL.